Only one count was recorded for the clone carrying this TCR beta chain. The J segment lost 1 base and the V segment lost 6 bases, leaving 19 bases of the junction unmatched. The CDR3 consists of 18 residues. Germline V CDR1 and CDR2: DFQATT, SNEGSKA (reference sequence). With random hexamers, about 0.45 to 1 ug RNA was reverse transcribed. TCRdb recomputed calls from the immunoSEQ multiplex PCR reads with MiXCR, one row per CDR3 protein. Among 65,000 to 95,000 distinct CDR3 sequences listed, over 85% were seen once. This sample was taken from a study of CD8 T cells in Susac syndrome. This clonotype originated in a human donor with Susac syndrome. Sequencing used CD8+ T cells from PBMCs. This sequence joins TRBV20-1 and TRBJ2-5; 8 bases are a match to TRBD2. CDR3 in amino acids: CSAYSPDGGAPIQETQYF. The CDR3 DNA reads as TGCAGTGCATACTCCCCGGACGGGGGGGCACCGATCCAAGAGACCCAGTACTTC.